A selection of T cell receptor beta chains follows, all from one sample in a study of blood T cell repertoires in COVID-19. Sequencing used immunoSEQ multiplex PCR; TCRdb keeps in-frame clones, though not all of them. The sample has 350,000 to 450,000 clones, roughly nine tenths seen once. Sequences were obtained from PBMCs or T cells enriched from blood (not recorded which). Receptors were obtained from a woman in her thirties or forties who had been exposed to COVID-19. Both conserved end residues are part of each CDR3. The D gene is left open where the match is weak. Expanded clones are given a class, and other clones once, few, many or no size at all.

>NA|TRBD1|TRBJ1-3|TRBV27
CASSLTGVPGNTIYF
TGTGCCAGCAGTTTGACAGGGGTTCCTGGAAACACCATATATTTT
>NA|NA|TRBJ2-1|TRBV20-1
CSVVAGEQFF
TGCAGTGTAGTTGCTGGTGAGCAGTTCTTC
>NA|NA|TRBJ1-2|TRBV20-1
CSASRRYGYTF
TGCAGTGCTAGCCGTCGCTATGGCTACACCTTC
>NA|NA|TRBJ1-5|TRBV12-5
CASGLTAPGFQPQHF
TGTGCTAGTGGTTTGACCGCCCCGGGGTTTCAGCCCCAGCATTTT
>NA|TRBD1|TRBJ2-3|TRBV27
CASSFSGQGADTQYF
TGTGCCAGCAGTTTCTCCGGACAGGGGGCAGATACGCAGTATTTT
>NA|TRBD2|TRBJ2-1|TRBV5-1
CASSLALAGKSSYNEQFF
TGCGCCAGCAGCTTGGCCCTAGCGGGGAAGAGCTCCTACAATGAGCAGTTCTTC
>NA|TRBD2|TRBJ2-1|TRBV5-1
CASSSSMLAGVDEQFF
TGCGCCAGCAGCTCATCCATGCTAGCGGGAGTCGATGAGCAGTTCTTC
>NA|TRBD2|TRBJ2-1|TRBV5-1
CASSWGLAGALSYNEQFF
TGCGCCAGCAGCTGGGGACTAGCGGGGGCCCTCTCCTACAATGAGCAGTTCTTC
>once|NA|TRBJ1-5|TRBV19
CASTPTALGWPQHF
TGTGCCAGTACCCCGACAGCTTTAGGCTGGCCCCAGCATTTT
>NA|NA|TRBJ1-6|TRBV18
CASSPETANSPLHF
TGTGCCAGCTCACCAGAGACAGCCAATTCACCCCTCCACTTT
>NA|NA|TRBJ2-7|TRBV7-8
CASSFSFASEQYF
TGTGCCAGCAGCTTTTCGTTCGCGTCAGAGCAGTACTTC
>NA|NA|TRBJ2-5|TRBV5-1
CASSLVGELETQYF
TGCGCCAGCAGCTTGGTCGGGGAGTTAGAGACCCAGTACTTC
>NA|NA|TRBJ2-7|TRBV7-9
CASSPLPGGGSSEQYF
TGTGCCAGCAGCCCTCTGCCTGGGGGGGGCTCTAGTGAGCAGTACTTC
>NA|NA|TRBJ1-2|TRBV30
CAWSGIGGLKGYTF
TGTGCCTGGAGTGGCATCGGGGGGTTGAAAGGCTACACCTTC
>few|TRBD1|TRBJ2-3|TRBV9
CASSVAGQGQTDTQYF
TGTGCCAGCAGCGTTGCAGGACAGGGACAGACAGATACGCAGTATTTT
>NA|TRBD1|TRBJ1-1|TRBV5-1
CASSLYPGQGNTEAFF
TGCGCCAGCAGCCTTTACCCAGGACAGGGTAACACTGAAGCTTTCTTT
>NA|NA|TRBJ1-6|TRBV6-5
CAGQGGGQGSPLHF
TGTGCCGGTCAAGGGGGGGGGCAAGGTTCACCCCTCCACTTT
>NA|NA|TRBJ2-7|TRBV24-1
CATSPPGRDYEQYF
TGTGCCACCAGCCCCCCGGGCAGGGACTACGAGCAGTACTTC
>NA|NA|TRBJ2-7|TRBV6-9
CASSSAGASYEQYF
TGTGCCAGCAGTTCGGCGGGGGCGTCCTACGAGCAGTACTTC
>NA|TRBD1|TRBJ2-5|TRBV10-3
CAINTGGSGETQYF
TGTGCCATCAACACAGGGGGCTCAGGAGAGACCCAGTACTTC
>NA|TRBD1|TRBJ1-5|TRBV9
CASSVGTEGYQPQHF
TGTGCCAGCAGCGTCGGGACAGAAGGTTATCAGCCCCAGCATTTT
>NA|NA|TRBJ1-1|TRBV5-1
CASSLGQQNTEAFF
TGCGCCAGCAGCTTGGGACAGCAGAACACTGAAGCTTTCTTT